This T cell receptor beta chain was obtained from a study of blood T cell repertoires in COVID-19 (dated by TCRdb to about 2020). Regarding the research as a whole: The collaborator samples originated in the United States, Italy and Spain and spanned the acute and convalescent phases of COVID-19. The prospective study material was composed of cDNA or gDNA derived from T cells, B-cell-depleted T cells, or PBMCs. The dataset comprised deeply sampled blood TCRbeta repertoires from subjects exposed to, actively infected with, or recovered from COVID-19. Samples were obtained from the ongoing ImmuneRACE study (first 160 participants) and from 1,254 subjects provided by 6 global collaborators. Where HLA class I and class II types were available, the types were taken from metadata supplied by the sample provider, not from assay-based typing. Nearly every sample came with metadata listing a de-identified subject ID, COVID-19 status, age in years and sex. A freely available public database, intended as a resource for researchers studying the immune response to SARS-CoV-2, is where the repertoires were released.

TCRbeta CDR3 regions were amplified from genomic DNA by means of the immunoSEQ Assay, a bias-controlled multiplex PCR. Per the authors' processing: Within the assay, amplification of reference gene primers was used to estimate how many nucleated cells each sample contained. To quantify the absolute abundance of each unique TCRbeta CDR3 rearrangement, sequence reads were collapsed and filtered. For each sample, productive Simpson clonality was calculated as the square root of Simpson's diversity index over productive rearrangements. Entries here come from immuneACCESS through TCRdb and include only in-frame sequences with V and J called. Some clones fail to appear in such tables; in the studies checked, an unresolved V gene covers under half of the shortfall, and the cause of the remainder is unknown. The V and J calls and the clone size are those of that table, but D and trimming were determined from the DNA. In this sample the table shows 150,000 to 200,000 clones, about four fifths of which occur a single time. The ten largest clonotypes hold about 10% of the sample.

In Seattle, one collaborating source enrolled patients while the infection was active and tracked those patients longitudinally over the course of disease. Each collaborating institution followed its own protocols to collect whole blood in K2EDTA tubes. For TCRbeta analysis, collaborators shipped samples as frozen whole blood, isolated PBMCs, or DNA extracted from either of those sample types. The investigation overall reported the following: Clinical and demographic metadata were provided uncurated, with the amount varying by source and participant.

Details on this clone: The antigen this receptor binds is unknown. There are no base qualities to consult, and no much larger clone falls within one base.

The CDR3 covers 15 residues, taking in both the cysteine and the phenylalanine. Of the read, only the CDR3 DNA is kept; its 45 bases are in frame from base 1. Sequenced: peripheral blood. This clonotype was obtained from a woman in her forties with COVID-19, enrolled during active disease. The chain employs TRBV21-1 and TRBJ1-5; the table's D call TRBD1 went unverified against the DNA. TRBV21-1 is a pseudogene locus. The nucleotide sequence is given as TGTGCCAGCAGCAAACAGGGGCCATTCGATCAGCCCCAGCATTTT. It codes for CASSKQGPFDQPQHF.